This T cell receptor beta chain stems from a study of CDR3 diversity in severe acne. V lost 1 base to trimming and J lost 4 bases, with 19 bases between them. The CDR3 extends over 17 amino acids. Germline CDR1 and CDR2: SEHNR and FQNEAQ (reference sequence). TCRdb passed the PCR reads through MiXCR, listing each CDR3 protein once. The sample shows around 85,000 distinct CDR3 sequences, roughly 49% of them seen only once. This clonotype occurred many times. J is TRBJ1-2 and V is TRBV7-9; maybe TRBD1 (5 bases). This sequence originates from a male donor with severe acne vulgaris. The sequenced sample consisted of blood. The DNA for the CDR3 is TGTGCCAGCAGCTTAGATGCACTGGGGGAGGTTAGCTATGGCTACACCTTC. This translates into CASSLDALGEVSYGYTF.